This T cell receptor beta chain was profiled in a study of shared clonotypes between healthy human individuals. Study-wide findings and caveats: Across several donors, naive CD4 shared 5% to 5.5%, naive CD8 under 4%, memory CD4 about 2.4%, memory CD8 0.4% to 0.5%.

The study ran the assay at deep level. Sequencing used immunoSEQ multiplex PCR; TCRdb keeps in-frame clones, though not all of them. The profile shows 2.3 million or so clones, over 90% of them singletons. Points on this clone: Its antigen is as yet unknown.

V lost 6 bases, J lost 0 bases, and 15 bases lay in between. The CDR3 contains 17 residues. Germline assignment: CDR1 MNHEY and CDR2 SMNVEV (reference sequence). The chain has TRBV27 and TRBJ2-6, with D unresolved. The clonotype was recovered from a man aged 18 to 35 in good health. Some clones in this sample may be carry-over from other donors' samples. Sequencing was carried out using naive CD4+ T cells from PBMCs. The subset was: CD45RA+ positively selected. This CDR3 reads CASSLRAQNSGANVLTF. The CDR3 DNA sequence: TGTGCCAGCAGCCTACGGGCCCAAAACTCTGGGGCCAACGTCCTGACTTTC.